This is a list of T cell receptor beta chains from one sample in a study of molecular identifiers for immune sequencing clone quantification. From the PCR reads, TCRdb called clonotypes with MiXCR, one entry per CDR3 protein. The sample lists 460,000 or so distinct CDR3 sequences, 25% occurring once. Sequencing was carried out using naive CD8+ T cells from blood, with Jurkat cell RNA spiked in. The receptors originated from a human donor in good health. Some libraries in this study had Jurkat cell RNA spiked in. CDR3s include the opening cysteine and the closing phenylalanine or tryptophan. The order of the fields is CDR3 length, J gene, D gene, V gene, clone size, CDR3 protein, CDR3 DNA. A D gene is named only where the DNA matches it firmly. Rows give clone size only sometimes, using once, few, many, or a class for an expanded clone.

len: 15; j_gene: TRBJ2-7; d_gene: TRBD1; v_gene: TRBV5-4; abundance: many; CDR3aa: CASSLLGQGANEQYF; CDR3nt: TGTGCCAGCAGCCTACTCGGACAGGGGGCGAACGAGCAGTACTTC
len: 15; j_gene: TRBJ2-1; d_gene: TRBD2; v_gene: TRBV27; abundance: NA; CDR3aa: CASSSVTSSDVEQFF; CDR3nt: TGTGCCAGCAGTTCGGTGACTAGCTCCGACGTTGAGCAGTTCTTC
len: 15; j_gene: TRBJ2-6; d_gene: NA; v_gene: TRBV12-3/TRBV12-4; abundance: NA; CDR3aa: CASSDRFSGANVLTF; CDR3nt: TGTGCCAGCAGTGACAGATTCTCTGGGGCCAACGTCCTGACTTTC
len: 11; j_gene: TRBJ2-5; d_gene: NA; v_gene: TRBV12-3/TRBV12-4; abundance: NA; CDR3aa: CASSHTGTQYF; CDR3nt: TGTGCCAGCAGTCACACAGGGACCCAGTACTTC
len: 13; j_gene: TRBJ1-5; d_gene: NA; v_gene: TRBV6-2/TRBV6-3; abundance: many; CDR3aa: CASSNESNQPQHF; CDR3nt: TGTGCCAGCAGCAACGAGAGCAATCAGCCCCAGCATTTT
len: 15; j_gene: TRBJ2-7; d_gene: TRBD2; v_gene: TRBV5-4; abundance: NA; CDR3aa: CASSLGLAGAAEQYF; CDR3nt: TGTGCCAGCAGCTTAGGACTAGCGGGGGCGGCCGAGCAGTACTTC
len: 13; j_gene: TRBJ1-4; d_gene: NA; v_gene: TRBV7-9; abundance: NA; CDR3aa: CASSSVSNEKLLF; CDR3nt: TGTGCCAGCAGCTCTGTTTCGAATGAAAAACTGTTGTTT
len: 14; j_gene: TRBJ2-7; d_gene: NA; v_gene: TRBV19; abundance: many; CDR3aa: CASSTGGYSYEQYF; CDR3nt: TGTGCCAGTAGTACTGGCGGATACTCCTACGAGCAGTACTTC
len: 17; j_gene: TRBJ2-3; d_gene: NA; v_gene: TRBV30; abundance: few; CDR3aa: CAWSNGTFWGGEVTQYF; CDR3nt: TGTGCCTGGAGTAACGGGACCTTCTGGGGCGGTGAAGTCACGCAGTATTTT
len: 16; j_gene: TRBJ1-1; d_gene: NA; v_gene: TRBV7-9; abundance: NA; CDR3aa: CASSSSSTALNAEAFF; CDR3nt: TGTGCCAGCAGCTCCTCCTCGACAGCTTTGAACGCTGAAGCTTTCTTT
len: 14; j_gene: TRBJ2-5; d_gene: NA; v_gene: TRBV21-1; abundance: few; CDR3aa: CASLDLGAQETQYF; CDR3nt: TGTGCCAGCTTGGACTTAGGAGCTCAAGAGACCCAGTACTTC
len: 14; j_gene: TRBJ1-1; d_gene: TRBD1; v_gene: TRBV12-3/TRBV12-4; abundance: many; CDR3aa: CASSPPLGTVEAFF; CDR3nt: TGTGCCAGCAGCCCTCCCCTAGGGACAGTTGAAGCTTTCTTT
len: 13; j_gene: TRBJ2-5; d_gene: NA; v_gene: TRBV6-2/TRBV6-3; abundance: NA; CDR3aa: CASRTNAGETQYF; CDR3nt: TGTGCCAGCAGGACTAATGCTGGGGAGACCCAGTACTTC
len: 14; j_gene: TRBJ2-7; d_gene: NA; v_gene: TRBV4-3; abundance: many; CDR3aa: CASSQGTVSYEQYF; CDR3nt: TGCGCCAGCAGCCAAGGGACTGTCTCCTACGAGCAGTACTTC
len: 18; j_gene: TRBJ2-3; d_gene: NA; v_gene: TRBV3-1; abundance: few; CDR3aa: CASSQEVGLPTSTDTQYF; CDR3nt: TGTGCCAGCAGCCAAGAGGTGGGACTCCCAACTAGCACAGATACGCAGTATTTT
len: 16; j_gene: TRBJ2-1; d_gene: NA; v_gene: TRBV4-1; abundance: NA; CDR3aa: CASSQEQGSPYNEQFF; CDR3nt: TGCGCCAGCAGCCAAGAACAGGGCAGTCCCTACAATGAGCAGTTCTTC
len: 15; j_gene: TRBJ1-2; d_gene: NA; v_gene: TRBV4-2; abundance: few; CDR3aa: CASSQEFRDGHGYTF; CDR3nt: TGTGCCAGCAGCCAAGAATTCAGGGACGGGCATGGCTACACCTTC